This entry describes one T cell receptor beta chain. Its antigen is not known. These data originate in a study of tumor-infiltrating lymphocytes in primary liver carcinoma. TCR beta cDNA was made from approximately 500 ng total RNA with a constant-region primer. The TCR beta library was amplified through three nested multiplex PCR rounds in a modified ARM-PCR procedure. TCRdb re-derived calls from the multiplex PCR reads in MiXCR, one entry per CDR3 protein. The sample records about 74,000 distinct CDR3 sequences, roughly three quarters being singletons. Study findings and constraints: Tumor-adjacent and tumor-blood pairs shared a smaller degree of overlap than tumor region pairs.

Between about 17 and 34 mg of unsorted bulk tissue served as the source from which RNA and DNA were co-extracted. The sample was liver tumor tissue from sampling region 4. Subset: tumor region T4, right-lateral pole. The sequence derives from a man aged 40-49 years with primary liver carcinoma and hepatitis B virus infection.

The CDR3 is CASSERAVRGYEQYF. The CDR3 DNA sequence: TGTGCCAGCAGTGAACGTGCGGTGAGGGGGTACGAGCAGTACTTC. This chain joins TRBV6-1 and TRBJ2-7, with D possibly being TRBD1 (6 bases). CDR1 is MNHNS, CDR2 SASEGT, per germline. CDR3 length equals 15 residues. Trimming stripped 2 bases from V and 4 bases from J, with 15 bases between.